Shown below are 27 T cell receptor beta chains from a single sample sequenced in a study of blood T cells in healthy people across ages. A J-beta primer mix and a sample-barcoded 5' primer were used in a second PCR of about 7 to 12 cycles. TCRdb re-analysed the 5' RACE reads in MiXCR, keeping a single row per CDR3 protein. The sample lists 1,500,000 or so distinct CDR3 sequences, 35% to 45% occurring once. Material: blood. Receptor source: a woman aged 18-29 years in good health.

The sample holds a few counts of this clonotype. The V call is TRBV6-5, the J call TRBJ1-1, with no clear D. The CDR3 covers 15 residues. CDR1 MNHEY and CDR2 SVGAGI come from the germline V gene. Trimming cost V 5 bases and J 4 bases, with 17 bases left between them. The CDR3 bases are TGTGCCAGCAGTCCTCCAGAGGCGGGAGGCACTGAAGCTTTCTTT. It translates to CASSPPEAGGTEAFF.

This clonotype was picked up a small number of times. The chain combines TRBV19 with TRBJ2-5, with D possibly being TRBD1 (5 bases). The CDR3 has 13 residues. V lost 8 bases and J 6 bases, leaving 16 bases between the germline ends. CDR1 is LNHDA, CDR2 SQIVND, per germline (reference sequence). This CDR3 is CASGNQGSKTQYF. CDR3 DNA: TGTGCCAGTGGAAACCAGGGAAGCAAGACCCAGTACTTC.

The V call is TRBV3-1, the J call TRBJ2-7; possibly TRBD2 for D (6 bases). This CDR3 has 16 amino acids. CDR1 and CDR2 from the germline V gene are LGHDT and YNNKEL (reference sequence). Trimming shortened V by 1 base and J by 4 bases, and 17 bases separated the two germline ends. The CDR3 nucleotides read TGTGCCAGCAGCCAAGGCATGGCGGGGATAGGATACGAGCAGTACTTC. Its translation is CASSQGMAGIGYEQYF.

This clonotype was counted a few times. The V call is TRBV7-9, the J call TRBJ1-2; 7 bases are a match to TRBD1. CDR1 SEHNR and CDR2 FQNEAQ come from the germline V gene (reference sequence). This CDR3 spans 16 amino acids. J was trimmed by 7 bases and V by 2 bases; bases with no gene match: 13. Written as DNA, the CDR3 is TGTGCCAGCAGCTTACCGCAAAGGGACAGCAATATTGGCTACACCTTC. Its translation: CASSLPQRDSNIGYTF. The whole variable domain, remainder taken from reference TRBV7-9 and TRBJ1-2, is DTGVSQNPRHKITKRGQNVTFRCDPISEHNRLYWYRQTLGQGPEFLTYFQNEAQLEKSRLLSDRFSAERPKGSFSTLEIQRTEQGDSAMYLCASSLPQRDSNIGYTFGSGTRLTVV.

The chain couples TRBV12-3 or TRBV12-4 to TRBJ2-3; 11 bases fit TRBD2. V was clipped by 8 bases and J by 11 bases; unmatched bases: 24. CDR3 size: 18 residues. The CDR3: CASLPDVAGGPSTDVQYF. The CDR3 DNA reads TGTGCCAGCCTTCCCGATGTAGCGGGGGGGCCGAGCACAGATGTGCAGTATTTT.

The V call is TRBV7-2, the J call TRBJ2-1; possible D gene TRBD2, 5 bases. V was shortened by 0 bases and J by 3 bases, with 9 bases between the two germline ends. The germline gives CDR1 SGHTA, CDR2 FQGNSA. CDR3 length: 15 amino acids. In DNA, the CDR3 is TGTGCCAGCAGCTTAGCGTTACTAGGCTACAATGAGCAGTTCTTC. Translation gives CASSLALLGYNEQFF.

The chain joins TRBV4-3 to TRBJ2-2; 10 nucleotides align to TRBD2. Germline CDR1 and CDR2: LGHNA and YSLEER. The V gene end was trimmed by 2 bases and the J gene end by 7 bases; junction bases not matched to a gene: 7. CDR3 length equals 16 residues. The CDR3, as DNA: TGCGCCAGCAGCCAAAAAGCGGGGGGGCATGGCGGGGAGCTGTTTTTT. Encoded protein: CASSQKAGGHGGELFF.

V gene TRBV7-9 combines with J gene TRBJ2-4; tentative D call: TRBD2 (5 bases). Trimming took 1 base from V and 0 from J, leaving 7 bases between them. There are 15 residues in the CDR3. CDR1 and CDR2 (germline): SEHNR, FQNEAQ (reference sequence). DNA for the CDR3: TGTGCCAGCAGCTTAGAGGCGGGAGCCAAAAACATTCAGTACTTC. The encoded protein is CASSLEAGAKNIQYF.

CDR3 sequence reads: CASSQARGGAEAFF. The CDR3 region has the DNA TGCGCCAGCAGCCAAGCCCGAGGCGGGGCTGAAGCTTTCTTT. The rearrangement uses TRBV4-1 and TRBJ1-1; D gene uncertain. Germline lookup yields CDR1 MGHRA and CDR2 YSYEKL. V was clipped by 1 base and J by 6 bases, with 12 bases between them. The CDR3 covers 14 residues.

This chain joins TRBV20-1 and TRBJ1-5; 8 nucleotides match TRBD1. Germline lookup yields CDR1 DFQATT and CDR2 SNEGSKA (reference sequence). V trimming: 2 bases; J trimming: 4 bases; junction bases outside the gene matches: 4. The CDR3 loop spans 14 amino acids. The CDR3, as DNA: TGCAGTGCTAGACGGACAGGGAAGAATCAGCCCCAGCATTTT. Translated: CSARRTGKNQPQHF.

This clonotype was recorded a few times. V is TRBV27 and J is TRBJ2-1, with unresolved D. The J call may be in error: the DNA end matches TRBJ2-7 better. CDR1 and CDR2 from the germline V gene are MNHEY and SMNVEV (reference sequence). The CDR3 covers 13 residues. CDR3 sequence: CASSPTLYNEQYF. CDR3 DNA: TGTGCCAGCAGTCCTACATTATACAATGAGCAGTACTTC.

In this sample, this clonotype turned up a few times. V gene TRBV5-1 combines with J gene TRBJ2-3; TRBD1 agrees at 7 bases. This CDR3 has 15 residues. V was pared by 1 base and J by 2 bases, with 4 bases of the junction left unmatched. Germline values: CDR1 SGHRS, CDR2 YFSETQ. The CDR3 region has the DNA TGCGCCAGCAGCTTGAAGGGACAGTACACAGATACGCAGTATTTT. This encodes CASSLKGQYTDTQYF.

CDR3 DNA: TGCGCCAGCGGATTGACCAGGGGTCCAGATACGCAGTATTTT. Translation gives CASGLTRGPDTQYF. The rearrangement joins TRBV5-1 to TRBJ2-3; D is perhaps TRBD1 (6 bases). Trimming took 7 bases from V and 4 from J, leaving 16 bases between them. The CDR3 is 14 residues long. Per the germline V gene, CDR1 is SGHRS and CDR2 is YFSETQ.

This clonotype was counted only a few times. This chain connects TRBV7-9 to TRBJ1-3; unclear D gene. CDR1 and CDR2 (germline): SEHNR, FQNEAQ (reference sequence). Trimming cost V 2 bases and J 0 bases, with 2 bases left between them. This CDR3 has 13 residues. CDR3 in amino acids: CASSLLSGNTIYF. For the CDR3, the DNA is TGTGCCAGCAGCTTACTCTCTGGAAACACCATATATTTT.

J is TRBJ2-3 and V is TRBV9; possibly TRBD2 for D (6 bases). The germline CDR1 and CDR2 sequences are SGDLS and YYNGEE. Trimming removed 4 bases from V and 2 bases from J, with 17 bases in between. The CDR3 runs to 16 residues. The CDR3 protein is CASSTSPGLNTDTQYF. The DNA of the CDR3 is TGTGCCAGCAGCACATCTCCGGGACTCAACACAGATACGCAGTATTTT.

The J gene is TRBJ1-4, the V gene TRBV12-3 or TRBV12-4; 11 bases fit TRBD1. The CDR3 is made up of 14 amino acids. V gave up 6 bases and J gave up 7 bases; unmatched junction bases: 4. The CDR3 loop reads CASRGQGAIEKLFF. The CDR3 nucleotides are TGTGCCAGCAGAGGACAGGGGGCGATTGAAAAACTGTTTTTT.

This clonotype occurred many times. The chain's CDR3 is CASSLDRANEQFF. CDR3 bases: TGTGCCAGCAGCTTAGACAGGGCAAATGAGCAGTTCTTC. V and J are TRBV27 and TRBJ2-1; the match to TRBD1 covers 7 bases. The CDR3 covers 13 residues. V lost 6 bases to trimming and J lost 7 bases; unmatched junction nucleotides: 6. Germline CDR1 reads MNHEY; CDR2 reads SMNVEV (reference sequence).

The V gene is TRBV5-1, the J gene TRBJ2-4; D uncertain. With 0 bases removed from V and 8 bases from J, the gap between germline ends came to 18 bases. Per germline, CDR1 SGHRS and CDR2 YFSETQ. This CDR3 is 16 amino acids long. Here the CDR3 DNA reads TGCGCCAGCAGCTTGGGCAGGCCAATTGGAGTGGACATTCAGTACTTC. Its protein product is CASSLGRPIGVDIQYF. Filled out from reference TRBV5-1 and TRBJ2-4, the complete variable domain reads KAGVTQTPRYLIKTRGQQVTLSCSPISGHRSVSWYQQTPGQGLQFLFEYFSETQRNKGNFPGRFSGRQFSNSRSEMNVSTLELGDSALYLCASSLGRPIGVDIQYFGAGTRLSVL.

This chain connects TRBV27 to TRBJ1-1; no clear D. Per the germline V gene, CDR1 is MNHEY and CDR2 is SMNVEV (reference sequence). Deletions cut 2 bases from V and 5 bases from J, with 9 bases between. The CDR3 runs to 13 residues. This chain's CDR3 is CASSLNIQTEAFF. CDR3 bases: TGTGCCAGCAGTTTAAATATCCAGACTGAAGCTTTCTTT.

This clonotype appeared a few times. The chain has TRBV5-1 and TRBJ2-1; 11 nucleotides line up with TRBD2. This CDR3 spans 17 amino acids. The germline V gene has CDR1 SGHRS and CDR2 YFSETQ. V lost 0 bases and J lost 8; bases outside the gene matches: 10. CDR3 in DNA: TGCGCCAGCAGCTTGGGTTTAGCGGGAGGGCAAGGGGATGAGCAGTTCTTC. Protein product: CASSLGLAGGQGDEQFF.

The CDR3 DNA reads as TGTGCCAGCAGCCAGCTACAGGGGGCTGCCAATGAGCAGTTCTTC. Its protein product is CASSQLQGAANEQFF. V usage is TRBV6-4 and J usage is TRBJ2-1; 9 bases agree with TRBD1. Germline V gene lookup returns CDR1 MRHNA and CDR2 SNTAGT. The V and J ends lost 6 bases and 6 bases, in that order; junction bases with no gene match: 9. The CDR3 length is 15 residues.

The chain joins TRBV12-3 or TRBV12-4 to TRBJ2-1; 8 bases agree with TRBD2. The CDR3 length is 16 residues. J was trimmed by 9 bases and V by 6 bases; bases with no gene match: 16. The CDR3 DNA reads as TGTGCCAGCAGCAAACCTGTCGGGGGGGGTCCGGGTGAGCAGTTCTTC. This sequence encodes CASSKPVGGGPGEQFF.

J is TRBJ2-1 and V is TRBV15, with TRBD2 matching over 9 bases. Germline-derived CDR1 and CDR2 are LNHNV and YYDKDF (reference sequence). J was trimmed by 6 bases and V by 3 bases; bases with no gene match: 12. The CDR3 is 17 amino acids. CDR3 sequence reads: CATSRESDSGRSNEQFF. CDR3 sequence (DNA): TGTGCCACCAGCAGGGAGAGCGATAGCGGGAGATCCAATGAGCAGTTCTTC.

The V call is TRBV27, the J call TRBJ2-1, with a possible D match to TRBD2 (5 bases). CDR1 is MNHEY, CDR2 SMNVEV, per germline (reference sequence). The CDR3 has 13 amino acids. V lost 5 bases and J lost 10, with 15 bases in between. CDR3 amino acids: CASSPDYGVEQFF. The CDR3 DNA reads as TGTGCCAGCAGTCCCGACTACGGGGTAGAGCAGTTCTTC.

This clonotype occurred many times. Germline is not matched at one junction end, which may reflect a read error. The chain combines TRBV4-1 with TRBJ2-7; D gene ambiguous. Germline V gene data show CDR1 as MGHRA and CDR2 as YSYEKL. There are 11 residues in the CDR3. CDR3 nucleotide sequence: TGTGCCAGCAGCCAAGGGATCGAGCAGTACTTC. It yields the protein CASSQGIEQYF.

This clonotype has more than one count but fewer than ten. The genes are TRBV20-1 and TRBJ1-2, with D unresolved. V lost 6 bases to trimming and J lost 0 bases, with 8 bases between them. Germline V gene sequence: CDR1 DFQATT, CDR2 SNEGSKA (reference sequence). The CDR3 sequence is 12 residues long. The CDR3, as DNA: TGCAGTGCACAAAACCCTAACTATGGCTACACCTTC. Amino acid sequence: CSAQNPNYGYTF.

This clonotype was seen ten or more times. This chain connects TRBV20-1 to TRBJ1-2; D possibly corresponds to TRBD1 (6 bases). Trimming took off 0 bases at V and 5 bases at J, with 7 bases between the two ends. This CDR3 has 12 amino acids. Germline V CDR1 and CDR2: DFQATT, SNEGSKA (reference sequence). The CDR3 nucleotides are TGCAGTGCTAGAGAAGGGGGATATGGCTACACCTTC. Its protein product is CSAREGGYGYTF.